A single TCR beta chain is shown here with its context. The recovered donors of Cohort 3 showed two negative PCRs, clearance, or symptom resolution. The sample belongs to a study of blood T cell repertoires in COVID-19. In the original workflow: Amplifying reference gene primers gave estimates of nucleated cell counts. Profiled with immunoSEQ multiplex PCR; TCRdb holds only in-frame clones, not every one. V and J calls and clone size are given by that table; D and trimming were obtained from the DNA. The table shows about 300,000 clones, with about nine tenths occurring only once. The germline V gene encodes CDR1 SGHNT and CDR2 YENEEA. V was trimmed by 4 bases and J by 3 bases, leaving 12 bases between them. The CDR3 spans 14 residues.

Source material: PBMCs or T cells enriched from blood (not recorded which). The chain carries TRBV11-3 and TRBJ1-1, with D unclear. The receptor comes from a man younger than 45 who had recovered from COVID-19. CDR3 nucleotide sequence: TGTGCCAGCAGCTCGCTTTGGGAGGACACTGAAGCTTTCTTT. Translated: CASSSLWEDTEAFF.